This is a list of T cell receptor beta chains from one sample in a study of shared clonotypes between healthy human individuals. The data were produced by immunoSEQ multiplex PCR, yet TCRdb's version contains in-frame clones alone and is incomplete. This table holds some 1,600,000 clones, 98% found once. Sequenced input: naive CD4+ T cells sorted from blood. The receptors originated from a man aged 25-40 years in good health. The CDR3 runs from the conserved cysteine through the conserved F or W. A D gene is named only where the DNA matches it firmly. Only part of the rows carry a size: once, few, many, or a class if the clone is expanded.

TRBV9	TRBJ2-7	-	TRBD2	TGTGCCAGCAGCAAGTTGGGACTAGCGGCCTACGAGCAGTACTTC	CASSKLGLAAYEQYF
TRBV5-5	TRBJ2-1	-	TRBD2	TGTGCCAGCAGCTTGATCGCGGGAGGCCTCGGTCCCGAGCAGTTCTTC	CASSLIAGGLGPEQFF
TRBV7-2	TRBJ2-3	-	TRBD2	TGTGCCAGCAGCTTGGGGCGGGAGGGTACGCAGTATTTT	CASSLGREGTQYF
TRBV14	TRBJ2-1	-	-	TGTGCCAGCAGCCATGGAGGGGTACTCAATGAGCAGTTCTTC	CASSHGGVLNEQFF
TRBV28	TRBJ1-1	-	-	TGTGCCAGCAGCCCCCAGGGTCTGAGTGCTGAAGCTTTCTTT	CASSPQGLSAEAFF
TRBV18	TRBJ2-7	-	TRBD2	TGTGCCAGCTCACCTCCCCCTCGGGGGGCCTACGAGCAGTACTTC	CASSPPPRGAYEQYF
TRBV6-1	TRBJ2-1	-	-	TGTGCCAGCAGTGACCAGACAGACTCGACCCCCTACAATGAGCAGTTCTTC	CASSDQTDSTPYNEQFF
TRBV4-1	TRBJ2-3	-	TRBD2	TGCGCCAGCAGCCAAGAGCCTAGCGGGAGGTTAGGGGGGCAGTATTTT	CASSQEPSGRLGGQYF
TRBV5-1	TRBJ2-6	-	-	TGCGCCAGCAGGGACTCTGGGGCCAACGTCCTGACTTTC	CASRDSGANVLTF
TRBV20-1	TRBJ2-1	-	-	TGCAGTGCTAGTTTACTGGAGCAGTTCTTC	CSASLLEQFF
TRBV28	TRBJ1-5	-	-	TGTGCCAGCAGTTTACTCAGGGGAAGCAATCAGCCCCAGCATTTT	CASSLLRGSNQPQHF
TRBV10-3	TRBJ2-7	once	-	TGTGCCATCAGTGATCGAACAGGCCCCTACGAGCAGTACTTC	CAISDRTGPYEQYF
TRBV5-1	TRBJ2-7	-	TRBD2	TGCGCCAGCAGCCCGGGACTAGCGGGAGCGAACGAGCAGTACTTC	CASSPGLAGANEQYF
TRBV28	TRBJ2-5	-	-	TGTGCCAGCAGTTTCATCGGGGTAGGAGAGACCCAGTACTTC	CASSFIGVGETQYF
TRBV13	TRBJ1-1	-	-	TGTGCCAGCAGCTTAGAACTTTCAGGATACCGGTTT	CASSLELSGYRF
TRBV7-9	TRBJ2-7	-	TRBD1	TGTGCCAGCAGCTTAGTTTTCCGGCAGGGGGCGTACGAGCAGTACTTC	CASSLVFRQGAYEQYF
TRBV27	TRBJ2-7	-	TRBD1	TGTGCCAGCAGTTCAGCAGCCGGGACAGCAAGCTCCTACGAGCAGTACTTC	CASSSAAGTASSYEQYF
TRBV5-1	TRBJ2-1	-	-	TGCGCCAGCAGCTTGGCGGTCTCAAACAATGAGCAGTTCTTC	CASSLAVSNNEQFF
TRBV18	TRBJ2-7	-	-	TGTGCCAGCTCACCGAGGGGAGCCGTCGGGATTTCTACCTACGAGCAGTACTTC	CASSPRGAVGISTYEQYF
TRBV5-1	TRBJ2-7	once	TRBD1	TGCGCCAGCAGCCGGGACAGGGATTACGAGCAGTACTTC	CASSRDRDYEQYF
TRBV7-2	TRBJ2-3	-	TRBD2	TGTGCCAGCAGTGCTAGCGGAGGGACAGATACGCAGTATTTT	CASSASGGTDTQYF
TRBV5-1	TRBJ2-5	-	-	TGCGCCAGCAGCCCCTCCCAAAGGCGAGAGACCCAGTACTTC	CASSPSQRRETQYF
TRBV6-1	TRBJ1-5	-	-	TGTGCCAGCAGTGAAGTCCCCCTTCTTCAGCCCCAGCATTTT	CASSEVPLLQPQHF
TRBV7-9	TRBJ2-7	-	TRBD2	TGTGCCAGCAGCCCGGGACTAGCCGAGCAGTACTTC	CASSPGLAEQYF
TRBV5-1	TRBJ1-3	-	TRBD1	TGCGCCAGCAGCCCCCAGGGGGGCTCTGGAAACACCATATATTTT	CASSPQGGSGNTIYF
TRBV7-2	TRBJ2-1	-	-	TGTGCCAGCAGCCTACTTTCAGGGTCCCAGCAGTTCTTC	CASSLLSGSQQFF
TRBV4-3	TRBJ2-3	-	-	TGCGCCAGCAGCCAAGTGCACTCTCGCACAGATACGCAGTATTTT	CASSQVHSRTDTQYF
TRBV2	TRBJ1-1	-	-	TGTGCCAGCACGGTGGGGCTCTCGATGAACACTGAAGCTTTCTTT	CASTVGLSMNTEAFF
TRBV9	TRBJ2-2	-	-	TGTGCCAGCAGCACCATCAGGGGGGCTGACGGGGAGCTGTTTTTT	CASSTIRGADGELFF
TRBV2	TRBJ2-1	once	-	TGTGCCAGCAGTGGGGTAAGACAGCCCTTAGAGCAGTTCTTC	CASSGVRQPLEQFF
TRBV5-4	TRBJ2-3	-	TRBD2	TGTGCCAGCAGCCTTCGGACTAGCGGAGATACGCAGTATTTT	CASSLRTSGDTQYF
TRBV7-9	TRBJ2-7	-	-	TGTGCCAGCACCCCGCTGGGGAATGGCGAGCAGTACTTC	CASTPLGNGEQYF
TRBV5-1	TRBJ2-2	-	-	TGCGCCAGCAGCCCCGATCCGGCGCGGGGAGCCACCGGGGAGCTGTTTTTT	CASSPDPARGATGELFF
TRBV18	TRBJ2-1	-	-	TGTGCCAGCTCACCCATCGGGAATGAGCAGTTCTTC	CASSPIGNEQFF
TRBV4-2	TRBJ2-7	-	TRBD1	TGTGCCAGCAGCCAGGACAGGGCTCCATCCTACGAGCAGTACTTC	CASSQDRAPSYEQYF
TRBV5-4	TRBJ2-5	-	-	TGTGCCAGCAGCTCGGGGGAGACCCAGTACTTC	CASSSGETQYF
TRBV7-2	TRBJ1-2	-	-	TGTGCCAGCAGCTTAGCCACAGAGAACTATGGCTACACCTTC	CASSLATENYGYTF
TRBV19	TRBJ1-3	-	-	TGTGCCAGTAGGTTCGGAGACAGAGTCTCTGGAAACACCATATATTTT	CASRFGDRVSGNTIYF
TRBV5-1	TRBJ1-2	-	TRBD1	TGCGCCAGCAGCTTGCAGACAGGGGGAACGGGCTACACCTTC	CASSLQTGGTGYTF
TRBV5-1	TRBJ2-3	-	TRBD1	TGCGCCAGCAGAATGGGACAGGGCACAGATACGCAGTATTTT	CASRMGQGTDTQYF
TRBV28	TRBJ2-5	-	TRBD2	TGTGCCAGCAGTTCAACTAGCGGGATCCCGGAGACCCAGTACTTC	CASSSTSGIPETQYF
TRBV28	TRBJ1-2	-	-	TGTGCCAGCAGTTTATTAGTACTACCTAACTATGGCTACACCTTC	CASSLLVLPNYGYTF
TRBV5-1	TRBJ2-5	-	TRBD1	TGCGCCAGCAGTGGGACAGACCAAGAGACCCAGTACTTC	CASSGTDQETQYF
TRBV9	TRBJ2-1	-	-	TGTGCCAGCAGCCCAGGACTCATCGGGCGCCTCGACAATGAGCAGTTCTTC	CASSPGLIGRLDNEQFF
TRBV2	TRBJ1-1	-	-	TGTGCCAGCAGTGAACTAAGCGGAGTTGAAGCTTTCTTT	CASSELSGVEAFF
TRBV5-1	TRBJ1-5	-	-	TGCGCCAGCAGCTTGGTGGGGGGTAGCAATCAGCCCCAGCATTTT	CASSLVGGSNQPQHF